This T cell receptor beta chain was recovered during a study of beta chain features in type 1 diabetes. The CDR3 covers 18 residues. With 5 bases clipped from V and 0 bases from J, the junction kept 10 bases outside the gene matches. Germline V gives CDR1 LNHNV, CDR2 YYDKDF (reference sequence). Investigators reverse transcribed all isolated RNA, so they sequenced expressed TCRB transcripts. TCRdb's copy holds only in-frame clones and misses some; the assay was immunoSEQ multiplex PCR. This sample has 250,000 to 300,000 clones; 8% occur once, and the top ten carry 1%. The clonotype was recovered from a woman in her late teens or twenties in good health. The sample consisted of central memory CD4+ T cells from blood. The chain is built from TRBV15 and TRBJ2-2; TRBD1 aligns across 9 bases. The chain's CDR3 is CATSGRGTGYANTGELFF. In DNA form, the CDR3 reads TGTGCCACCAGCGGACGAGGGACAGGGTACGCGAACACCGGGGAGCTGTTTTTT.